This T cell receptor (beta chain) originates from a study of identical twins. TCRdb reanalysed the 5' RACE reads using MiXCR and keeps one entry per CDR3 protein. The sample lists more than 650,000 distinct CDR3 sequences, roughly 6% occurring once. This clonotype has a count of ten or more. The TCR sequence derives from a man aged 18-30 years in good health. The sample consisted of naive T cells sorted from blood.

The CDR3, as DNA: TGTGCCAGCAGTTCCACAGGACGCAACTATGGCTACACCTTC. Residues: CASSSTGRNYGYTF. V and J are TRBV12-3 or TRBV12-4 and TRBJ1-2, with D possibly TRBD1 on 5 matching bases. The V and J ends lost 4 bases and 2 bases respectively, with 11 bases between them. The CDR3 spans 14 residues.